This TCR beta chain stems from a study of beta chain features in type 1 diabetes (dated by TCRdb to the late 2010s). For the wider study: No differences in mean age, gender distribution, total cell number or subset yield were found between patients and healthy donors. A total of roughly 98,000,000 sorted cells were examined across all samples, and a strong correlation was observed between cell number per subset and RNA yield. The study compared TCRB repertoires of sorted circulating CD4+ T cell subsets between recently diagnosed type 1 diabetes patients and matched healthy donors. Regulatory and stem cell-like memory subsets were isolated from only 8 patients and roughly eight healthy donors, whereas naive and central memory subsets came from all 30 or so donors.

Via the germline V gene, CDR1 is LGHNA and CDR2 YNFKEQ. V was cut back by 5 bases and J by 11 bases, leaving a gap of 13 bases between them. The CDR3 runs 12 residues from the cysteine to the phenylalanine. CDR3 DNA is the only sequence kept; it has 36 bases, read in frame from the first base. The entire isolated RNA was reverse transcribed using the High Capacity cDNA Reverse Transcription Kit, and thus expressed TCRB transcripts were sequenced. Deep immunoSEQ sequencing was applied to naive, central memory and regulatory T cell samples, giving an average of about 3.7 million total reads per sample. Sorted cells were lysed in RLT buffer and RNA was extracted with DNase-treated RNeasy Micro or Mini kits, depending on cell number. Each cell subset was processed separately to prevent cross-contamination, with patient and healthy donor samples processed together. The immunoSEQ multiplex PCR was used to amplify TCRB sequences from cDNA, yielding 87-bp fragments that span the CDR3 region. Amplicons were sequenced on the Illumina HiSeq platform. Turning to the authors' computational methods: Synthetic template baselines were used to correct PCR bias computationally, reads within Hamming distance 2 were collapsed, and singletons that could not be merged were discarded. By aligning reads against IMGT, V, D and J genes, CDR3 length, and insertions or deletions at six rearrangement sites were assigned. Within each subset, clonotype counts were normalized to sorted cell number, after which true diversity and Gini coefficients were computed with the tcR R package. The overlap coefficient, calculated on TCRB nucleotide sequences, was used to measure repertoire sharing. Not all clones reach the TCRdb copy of this immuneACCESS table, which keeps in-frame sequences only. Checked studies attribute under half of the gap to unresolved V genes and leave the rest unexplained. That table gives V, J and clone size, and the DNA gave D and trimming. This sample comprises 400,000 or so clones, 9.6% of them detected only once. Roughly 0.54% of the sample rests with the top ten.

The research as a whole found: Fewer insertions and more nucleotide deletions at VDJ recombination sites were observed in patients with type 1 diabetes, implying thymic rearrangement abnormalities. The naive, central memory and regulatory TCRB repertoires appeared to resemble one another more closely among patients than among healthy donors. Because small numbers of individuals were included in the HLA sub-analyses, any influence of HLA type on TCRB rearrangement was left unresolved. In all four CD4+ subsets, TCRB CDR3 length was moderately but significantly shorter in type 1 diabetes patients. Sequencing cDNA rather than genomic DNA could over-represent highly expressing activated cells, although activation and CD3 levels did not differ between groups. PCR may preferentially amplify shorter templates, but because patient and control samples were amplified and corrected together, any resulting skew would affect both groups equally.

This clone was seen a handful of times. Its antigen target is currently unknown. Base qualities were left out, and no much larger clone turns up one base away. Each donor gave one peripheral blood draw, roughly 0.11 L on average, collected into heparinised tubes. A BD FACSAria II was used to sort naive, central memory, regulatory and stem cell-like memory CD4+ T cells with a panel that included CD45RO, CCR7, CD25, CD127, CD95 and CD27. Purity was above 95% for every sorted population. PBMCs were isolated immediately by Lymphoprep density gradient centrifugation and stained directly without culture. Samples were stained and sorted in pairs, with one healthy donor and one patient per experiment, so that batch effects were minimized.

The chain uses TRBV4-2 and TRBJ2-1; confidence is insufficient to name the D gene. Sequenced: central memory CD4+ T cells from blood. This TCR was recovered from a man between 25 and 39 years old with type 1 diabetes. CDR3 sequence: CASSLAPNKQFF. At the DNA level, the sequence is TGTGCCAGCAGCTTGGCTCCTAACAAGCAGTTCTTC.